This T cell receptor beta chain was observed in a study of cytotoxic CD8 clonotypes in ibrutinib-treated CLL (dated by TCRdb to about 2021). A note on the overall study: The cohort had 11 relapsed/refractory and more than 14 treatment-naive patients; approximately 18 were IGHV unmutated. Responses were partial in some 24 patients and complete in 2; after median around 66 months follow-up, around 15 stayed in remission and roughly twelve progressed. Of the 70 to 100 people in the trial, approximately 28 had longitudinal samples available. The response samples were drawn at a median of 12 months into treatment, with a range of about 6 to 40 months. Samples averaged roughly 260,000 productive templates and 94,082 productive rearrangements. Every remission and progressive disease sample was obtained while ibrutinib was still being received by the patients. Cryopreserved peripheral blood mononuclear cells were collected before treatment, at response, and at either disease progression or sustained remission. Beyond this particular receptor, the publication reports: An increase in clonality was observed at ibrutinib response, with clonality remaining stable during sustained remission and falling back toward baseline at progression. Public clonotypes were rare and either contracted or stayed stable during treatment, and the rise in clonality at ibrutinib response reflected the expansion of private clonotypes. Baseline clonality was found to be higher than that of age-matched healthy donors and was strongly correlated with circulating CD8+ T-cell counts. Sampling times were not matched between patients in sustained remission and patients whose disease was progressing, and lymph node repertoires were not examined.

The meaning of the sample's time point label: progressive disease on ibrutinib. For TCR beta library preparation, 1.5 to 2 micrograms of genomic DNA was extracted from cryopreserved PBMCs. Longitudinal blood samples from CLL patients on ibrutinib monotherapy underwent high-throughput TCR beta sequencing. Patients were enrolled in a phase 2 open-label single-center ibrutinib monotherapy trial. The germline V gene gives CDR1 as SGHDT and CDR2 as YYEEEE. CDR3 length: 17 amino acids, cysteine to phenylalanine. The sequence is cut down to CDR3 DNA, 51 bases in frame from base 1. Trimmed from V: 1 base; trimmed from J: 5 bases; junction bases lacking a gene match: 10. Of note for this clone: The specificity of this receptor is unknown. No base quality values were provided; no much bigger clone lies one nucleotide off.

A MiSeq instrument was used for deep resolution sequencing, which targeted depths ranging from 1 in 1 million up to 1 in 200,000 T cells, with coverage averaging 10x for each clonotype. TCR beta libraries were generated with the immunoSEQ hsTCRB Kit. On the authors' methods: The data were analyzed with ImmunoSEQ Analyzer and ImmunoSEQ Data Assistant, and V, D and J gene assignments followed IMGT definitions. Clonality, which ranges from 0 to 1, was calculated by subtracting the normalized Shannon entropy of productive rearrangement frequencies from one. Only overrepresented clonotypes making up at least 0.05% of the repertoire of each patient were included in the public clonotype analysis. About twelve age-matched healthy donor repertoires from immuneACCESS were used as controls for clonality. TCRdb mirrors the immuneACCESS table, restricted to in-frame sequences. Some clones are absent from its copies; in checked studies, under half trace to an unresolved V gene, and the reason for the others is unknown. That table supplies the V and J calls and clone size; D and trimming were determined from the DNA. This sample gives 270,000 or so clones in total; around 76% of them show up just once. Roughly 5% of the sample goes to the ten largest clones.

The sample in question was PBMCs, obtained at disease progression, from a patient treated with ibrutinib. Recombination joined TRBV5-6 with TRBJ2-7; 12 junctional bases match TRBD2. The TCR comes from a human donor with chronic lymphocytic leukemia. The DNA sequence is TGTGCCAGCAGCTTGTCGTTTACGGGACTAGCGGGCGACGAGCAGTACTTC. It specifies CASSLSFTGLAGDEQYF.